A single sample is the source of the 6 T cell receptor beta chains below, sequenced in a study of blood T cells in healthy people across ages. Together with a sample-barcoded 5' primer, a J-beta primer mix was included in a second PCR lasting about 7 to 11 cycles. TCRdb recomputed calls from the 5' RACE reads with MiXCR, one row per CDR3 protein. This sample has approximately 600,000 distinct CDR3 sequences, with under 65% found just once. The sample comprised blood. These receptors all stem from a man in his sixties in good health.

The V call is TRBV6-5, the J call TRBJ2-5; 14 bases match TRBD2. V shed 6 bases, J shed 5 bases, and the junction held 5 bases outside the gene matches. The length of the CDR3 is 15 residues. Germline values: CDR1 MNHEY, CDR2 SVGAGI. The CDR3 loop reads CASRTGLAGGETQYF. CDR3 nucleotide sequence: TGTGCCAGCAGAACCGGACTAGCGGGAGGCGAGACCCAGTACTTC.

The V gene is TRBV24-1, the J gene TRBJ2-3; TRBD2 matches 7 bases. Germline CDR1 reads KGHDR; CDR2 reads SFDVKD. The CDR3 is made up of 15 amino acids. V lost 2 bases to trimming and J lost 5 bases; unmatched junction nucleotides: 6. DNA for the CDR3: TGTGCCACCAGTGATTCAGCGGGAAAAAAAGATACGCAGTATTTT. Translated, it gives CATSDSAGKKDTQYF.

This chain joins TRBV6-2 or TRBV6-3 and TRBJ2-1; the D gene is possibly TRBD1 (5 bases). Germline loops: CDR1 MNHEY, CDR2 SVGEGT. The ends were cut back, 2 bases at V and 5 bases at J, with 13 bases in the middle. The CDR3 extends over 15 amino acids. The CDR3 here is CASSYGAWGNNEQFF. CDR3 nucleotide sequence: TGTGCCAGCAGTTACGGGGCTTGGGGCAACAATGAGCAGTTCTTC.

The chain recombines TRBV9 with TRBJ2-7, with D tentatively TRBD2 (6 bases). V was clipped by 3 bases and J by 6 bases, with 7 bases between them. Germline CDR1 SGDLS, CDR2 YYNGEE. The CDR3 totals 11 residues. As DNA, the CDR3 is TGTGCCAGCAGCGCGGAGGGCGAGCAGTACTTC. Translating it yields CASSAEGEQYF.

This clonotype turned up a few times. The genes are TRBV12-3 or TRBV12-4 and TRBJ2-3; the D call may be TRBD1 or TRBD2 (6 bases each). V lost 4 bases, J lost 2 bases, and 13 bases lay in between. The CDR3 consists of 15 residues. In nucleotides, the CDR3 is TGTGCCAGCAGTTCTCTCGGGGGACACACAGATACGCAGTATTTT. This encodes CASSSLGGHTDTQYF.

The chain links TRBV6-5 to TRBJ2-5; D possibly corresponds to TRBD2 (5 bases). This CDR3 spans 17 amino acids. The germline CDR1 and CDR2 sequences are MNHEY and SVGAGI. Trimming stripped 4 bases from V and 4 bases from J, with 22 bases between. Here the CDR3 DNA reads TGTGCCAGCAGTTCCCCCCGGGGTAGCGCGACCAGAGAGACCCAGTACTTC. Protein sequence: CASSSPRGSATRETQYF.